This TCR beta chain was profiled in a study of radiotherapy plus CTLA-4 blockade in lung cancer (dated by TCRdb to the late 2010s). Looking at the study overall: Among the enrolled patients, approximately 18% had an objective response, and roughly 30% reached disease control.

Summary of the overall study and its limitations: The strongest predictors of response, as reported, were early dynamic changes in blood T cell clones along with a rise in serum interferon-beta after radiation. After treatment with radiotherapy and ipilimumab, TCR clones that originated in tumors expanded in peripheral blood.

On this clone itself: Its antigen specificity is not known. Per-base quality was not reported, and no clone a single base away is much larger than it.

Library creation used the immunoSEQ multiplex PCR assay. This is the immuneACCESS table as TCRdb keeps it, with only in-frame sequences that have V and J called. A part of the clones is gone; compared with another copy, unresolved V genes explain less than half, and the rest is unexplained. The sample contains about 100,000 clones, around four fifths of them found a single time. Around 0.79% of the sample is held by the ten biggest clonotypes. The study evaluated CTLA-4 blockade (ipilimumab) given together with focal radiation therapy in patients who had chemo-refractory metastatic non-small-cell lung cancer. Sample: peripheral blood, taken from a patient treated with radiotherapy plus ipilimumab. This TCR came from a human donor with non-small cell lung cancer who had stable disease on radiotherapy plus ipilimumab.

The CDR3: CASSQEGGYGYTF. The sequence in DNA is TGTGCCAGCAGCCAAGAGGGCGGCTATGGCTACACCTTC. This sequence uses TRBV4-2 and TRBJ1-2, with an unclear D gene assignment. Trimming takes 0 bases from V and 4 bases from J, and the germline ends sit 6 bases apart. According to the germline V gene, CDR1 reads LGHNA and CDR2 reads YNFKEQ. The CDR3 sequence holds 13 residues, the cysteine and phenylalanine included. Here the CDR3 DNA is all that survives: 39 bases in frame from base 1.